This T cell receptor beta chain came from a study of cytomegalovirus exposure and HLA in healthy donors. Whole-study results and caveats: In vitro data verified a few CMV-associated chains as specific for CMV antigens. A prior analysis recorded that most TCR beta V segments were productive about 87% or about 30% of the time. CMV serostatus was the sole immune exposure information available.

The CDR3 spans 15 residues. Germline V gene sequence: CDR1 KGHSH, CDR2 LQKENI. V trimming: 4 bases; J trimming: 5 bases; junction bases outside the gene matches: 6. Details on this clone: Its antigen remains unknown.

PCR involved 60 Vbeta and 13 Jbeta primers. Sequenced by immunoSEQ multiplex PCR; TCRdb stores in-frame clones only, minus some. This table holds 120,000 to 150,000 clones. The chain links TRBV18 to TRBJ2-1; 9 nucleotides align to TRBD2. The sequencing input was PBMCs. This sequence originates from a woman between 50 and 59 years old in good health and CMV-seronegative. As DNA, the CDR3 is TGTGCCAGCTCACTAGCGGGGGCGGGCGACAATGAGCAGTTCTTC. It is translated as CASSLAGAGDNEQFF.